Presented here are 10 T cell receptor beta chains from one specimen sequenced in a study of blood T cell repertoires in COVID-19. Measured with immunoSEQ multiplex PCR; TCRdb has only the in-frame clones, and not every one. The sample lists roughly 150,000 clones, under 85% occurring once. The sample was PBMCs or T cells enriched from blood (not recorded which). The source is a woman between 18 and 29 years old who had been exposed to COVID-19.

This clone came up a few times. The CDR3 DNA reads as TGCGCCAGCAGCCAAGACCGGACACACAATCAGCCCCAGCATTTT. Its protein product is CASSQDRTHNQPQHF. The chain has TRBV4-3 and TRBJ1-5; possibly TRBD1 for D (5 bases). This CDR3 is built from 15 residues. Germline values: CDR1 LGHNA, CDR2 YSLEER. Trimming removed 0 bases at V and 3 bases at J, with 9 bases between.

The J gene is TRBJ2-5, the V gene TRBV30, with D possibly TRBD2 on 5 matching bases. The CDR3 runs 12 residues. From germline, CDR1 is GTSNPN and CDR2 SVGIG (reference sequence). V was pared by 4 bases and J by 5 bases, with 11 bases between. The CDR3 bases are TGTGCCTGGAATACTCGAGGGGAGACCCAGTACTTC. Translated: CAWNTRGETQYF. Full variable domain (rest looked up from reference TRBV30 and TRBJ2-5): SQTIHQWPATLVQPVGSPLSLECTVEGTSNPNLYWYRQAAGRGLQLLFYSVGIGQISSEVPQNLSASRPQDRQFILSSKKLLLSDSGFYLCAWNTRGETQYFGPGTRLLVL.

The CDR3: CATITGSPYGYTF. Here the CDR3 DNA reads TGTGCCACCATCACAGGGAGCCCCTATGGCTACACCTTC. The gene calls are TRBV24-1 and TRBJ1-2; D perhaps matches TRBD1 (6 bases). The CDR3 sequence is 13 residues long. Trimming left V 8 bases short and J 4 bases short, with 13 bases between. From germline, CDR1 is KGHDR and CDR2 SFDVKD.

The rearrangement joins TRBV3-1 (or the pseudogene TRBV3-2) to TRBJ1-1; D ambiguous. CDR3 length: 14 amino acids. From germline, CDR1 is LGHDT and CDR2 YNNKEL (reference sequence). V dropped 1 base and J dropped 0 bases, with 6 bases sitting between them. Here the CDR3 reads CASSQGHLNTEAFF. CDR3 DNA sequence: TGTGCCAGCAGCCAAGGGCACCTGAACACTGAAGCTTTCTTT.

The rearrangement joins TRBV27 to TRBJ2-2; no reliable D call. The V end was cut by 3 bases, the J end by 8 bases, with 7 bases between. This CDR3 contains 12 residues. Germline lookup yields CDR1 MNHEY and CDR2 SMNVEV (reference sequence). In DNA, the CDR3 is TGTGCCAGCAGTTTTTTATCTGGGGAGCTGTTTTTT. It encodes CASSFLSGELFF.

This rearrangement joins TRBV13 to TRBJ2-5; 10 bases line up with TRBD2. The CDR3 is 15 residues long. After removal of 3 bases from V and 1 base from J, the junction contained 2 bases not matched to a gene. In germline, CDR1 is PRHDT, CDR2 FYEKMQ (reference sequence). CDR3 protein: CASSLRLAGQETQYF. The DNA of the CDR3 is TGTGCCAGCAGCTTGAGACTAGCGGGCCAAGAGACCCAGTACTTC.

The rearrangement links TRBV19 to TRBJ1-2; 8 bases align to TRBD1. V lost 4 bases to trimming and J lost 2 bases; unmatched junction nucleotides: 6. This CDR3 is built from 15 residues. CDR1 and CDR2 from the germline V gene are LNHDA and SQIVND (reference sequence). The CDR3 is CASSTAGQGNYGYTF. The CDR3 nucleotides are TGTGCCAGTAGTACAGCCGGACAGGGAAACTATGGCTACACCTTC.

Only a few counts were recorded for this clone. The chain carries TRBV6-5 and TRBJ1-1; D might be TRBD1 (6 bases). The CDR3 totals 15 residues. Germline CDR1 is MNHEY and CDR2 is SVGAGI. V was shortened by 9 bases and J by 3 bases, with 20 bases between the two germline ends. The CDR3 DNA sequence: TGTGCCAGTAAACCCGCCTACGGGGGGCACACTGAAGCTTTCTTT. Translated, it gives CASKPAYGGHTEAFF.

The chain couples TRBV30 to TRBJ2-3; 7 bases line up with TRBD1. The CDR3 has 14 residues. V gave up 3 bases and J gave up 0 bases; unmatched junction bases: 3. Per the germline V gene, CDR1 is GTSNPN and CDR2 is SVGIG (reference sequence). CDR3 in DNA: TGTGCCTGGAGCGCAGGGGGAAGCACAGATACGCAGTATTTT. It codes for CAWSAGGSTDTQYF.

As concerns this clone: One junction end disagrees with the germline gene, perhaps due to a read error. The V call is TRBV19, the J call TRBJ1-1; D gene uncertain. The CDR3 sequence is 12 residues long. The germline V gene has CDR1 LNHDA and CDR2 SQIVND (reference sequence). The CDR3 loop reads CASSNRNTEAFF. CDR3 in DNA: TGTGCCAGCAGTAATAGGAACACTGAAGCTTTCTTT. The entire variable domain, with the rest obtained from reference TRBV19 and TRBJ1-1, is as follows: DGGITQSPKYLFRKEGQNVTLSCEQNLNHDAMYWYRQDPGQGLRLIYYSQIVNDFQKGDIAEGYSVSREKKESFPLTVTSAQKNPTAFYLCASSNRNTEAFFGQGTRLTVV.